This T cell receptor (beta chain) was captured in a study of blood T cell repertoires in COVID-19. Profiling relied on immunoSEQ multiplex PCR, and the TCRdb table lists in-frame clones only, not all of them. The sample lists roughly 300,000 clones, 80% to 90% seen once, with 7.8% in the top ten. This clone was found a few times. The CDR3 contains 14 residues. Germline-derived CDR1 and CDR2 are SGHRS and YFSETQ. V lost 0 bases, J lost 9 bases, and 13 bases lay in between. The chain recombines TRBV5-1 with TRBJ2-1; D is perhaps TRBD2 (6 bases). The receptor was isolated from a woman between 45 and 60 years old who had recovered from COVID-19. Sequenced material: peripheral blood. The CDR3 here is CASSLEQTSSEQFF. In DNA, the CDR3 is TGCGCCAGCAGCTTGGAGCAGACTAGTTCTGAGCAGTTCTTC.